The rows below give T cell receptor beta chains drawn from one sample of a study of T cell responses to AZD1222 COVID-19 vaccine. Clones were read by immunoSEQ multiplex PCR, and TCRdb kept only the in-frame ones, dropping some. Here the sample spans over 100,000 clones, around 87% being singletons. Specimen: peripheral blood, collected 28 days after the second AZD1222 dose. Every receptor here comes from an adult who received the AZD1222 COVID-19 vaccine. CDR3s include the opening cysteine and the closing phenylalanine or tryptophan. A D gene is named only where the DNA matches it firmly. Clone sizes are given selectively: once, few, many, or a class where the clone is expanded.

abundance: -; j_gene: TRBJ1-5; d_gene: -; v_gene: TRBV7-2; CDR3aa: CASSLDRGYQPQHF; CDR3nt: TGTGCCAGCAGCTTAGACCGGGGTTATCAGCCCCAGCATTTT
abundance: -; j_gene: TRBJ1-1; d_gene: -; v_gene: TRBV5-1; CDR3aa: CASSLNVMNTEAFF; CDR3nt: TGCGCCAGCAGCTTGAATGTTATGAACACTGAAGCTTTCTTT
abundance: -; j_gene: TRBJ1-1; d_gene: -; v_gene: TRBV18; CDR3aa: CASSPGDLPEAFF; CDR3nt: TGTGCCAGCTCACCAGGGGATCTTCCTGAAGCTTTCTTT
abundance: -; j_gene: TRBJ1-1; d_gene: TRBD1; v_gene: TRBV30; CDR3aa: CAWSVAGGAFF; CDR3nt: TGTGCCTGGAGTGTGGCAGGGGGGGCTTTCTTT
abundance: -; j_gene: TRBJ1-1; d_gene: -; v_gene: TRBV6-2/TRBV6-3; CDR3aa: CASTPGSTTTEAFF; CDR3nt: TGTGCCAGCACCCCAGGGTCCACCACCACTGAAGCTTTCTTT
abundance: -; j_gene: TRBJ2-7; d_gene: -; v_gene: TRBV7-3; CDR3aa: CASSPFRQSYEQYF; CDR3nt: TGTGCCAGCAGCCCCTTTCGACAGTCCTACGAGCAGTACTTC
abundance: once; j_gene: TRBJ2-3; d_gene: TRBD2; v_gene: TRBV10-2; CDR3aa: CASSELSSGATDTQYF; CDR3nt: TGCGCCAGCAGTGAGTTGTCTAGCGGGGCCACAGATACGCAGTATTTT
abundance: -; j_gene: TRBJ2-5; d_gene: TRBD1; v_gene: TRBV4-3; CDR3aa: CASKGARRRSETQYF; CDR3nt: TGCGCCAGCAAGGGGGCTCGGCGTCGTAGCGAGACCCAGTACTTC
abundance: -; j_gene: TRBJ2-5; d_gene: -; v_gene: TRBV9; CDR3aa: CASSSGTTFQETQYF; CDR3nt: TGTGCCAGCAGCTCCGGGACGACTTTCCAAGAGACCCAGTACTTC
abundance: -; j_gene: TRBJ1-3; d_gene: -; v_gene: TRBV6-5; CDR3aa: CASSSPGRSGNTIYF; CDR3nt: TGTGCCAGCAGTTCCCCGGGCCGCTCTGGAAACACCATATATTTT
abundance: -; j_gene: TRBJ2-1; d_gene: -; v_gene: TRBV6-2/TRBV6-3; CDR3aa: CASSYSTGYGEQFF; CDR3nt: TGTGCCAGCAGTTACTCGACCGGGTATGGTGAGCAGTTCTTC
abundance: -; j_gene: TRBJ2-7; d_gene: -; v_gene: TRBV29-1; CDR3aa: CSVEGARDLPYEQYF; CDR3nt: TGCAGCGTTGAAGGGGCCAGGGATCTTCCCTACGAGCAGTACTTC
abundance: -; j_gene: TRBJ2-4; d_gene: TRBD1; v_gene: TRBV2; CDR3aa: CASMARGRLKNIQYF; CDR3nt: TGTGCCAGCATGGCTAGGGGGCGTTTAAAAAACATTCAGTACTTC
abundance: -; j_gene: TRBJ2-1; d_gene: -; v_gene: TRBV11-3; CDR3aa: CASSPDASIYNEQFF; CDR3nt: TGTGCCAGCAGTCCGGACGCATCAATTTACAATGAGCAGTTCTTC
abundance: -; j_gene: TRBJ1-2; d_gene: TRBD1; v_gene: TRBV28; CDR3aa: CASSGQGVYGYTF; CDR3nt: TGTGCCAGCAGTGGACAGGGAGTCTATGGCTACACCTTC
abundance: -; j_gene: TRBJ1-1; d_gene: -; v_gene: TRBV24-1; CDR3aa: CATRGPMDTEAFF; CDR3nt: TGTGCCACCCGCGGCCCCATGGACACTGAAGCTTTCTTT
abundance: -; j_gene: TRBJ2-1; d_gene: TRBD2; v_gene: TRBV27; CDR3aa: CASSSTLAGGPFSEQFF; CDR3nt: TGTGCCAGCAGTTCAACCCTAGCGGGAGGGCCCTTCAGTGAGCAGTTCTTC
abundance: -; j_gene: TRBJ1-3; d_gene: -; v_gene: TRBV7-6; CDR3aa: CASSSPDIWGNTIYF; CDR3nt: TGTGCCAGCAGCTCCCCGGATATATGGGGAAACACCATATATTTT
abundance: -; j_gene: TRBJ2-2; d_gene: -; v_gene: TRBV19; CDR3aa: CASTLATVRSQVMSNTGELFF; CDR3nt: TGTGCCAGTACCCTCGCAACTGTCCGGAGCCAGGTTATGTCGAACACCGGGGAGCTGTTTTTT
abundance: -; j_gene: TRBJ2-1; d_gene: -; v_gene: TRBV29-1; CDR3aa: CSVGGGHEQFF; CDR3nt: TGCAGCGTTGGGGGGGGCCATGAGCAGTTCTTC
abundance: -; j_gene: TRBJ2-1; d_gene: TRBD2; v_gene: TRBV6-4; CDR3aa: CASSEEASGPTNEQFF; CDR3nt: TGTGCCAGCAGTGAAGAGGCTAGCGGGCCCACAAATGAGCAGTTCTTC
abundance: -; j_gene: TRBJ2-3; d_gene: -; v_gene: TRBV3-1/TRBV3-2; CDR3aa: CASRAMGTDTQYF; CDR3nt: TGTGCCAGCAGAGCGATGGGCACAGATACGCAGTATTTT
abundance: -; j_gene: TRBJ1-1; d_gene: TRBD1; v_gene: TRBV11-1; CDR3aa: CASSPGQGGNTEAFF; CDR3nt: TGTGCCAGCAGCCCCGGACAGGGGGGAAACACTGAAGCTTTCTTT
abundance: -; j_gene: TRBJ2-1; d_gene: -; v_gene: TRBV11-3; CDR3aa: CASSLGFVDYNEQFF; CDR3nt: TGTGCCAGCAGCCTAGGTTTCGTGGATTACAATGAGCAGTTCTTC
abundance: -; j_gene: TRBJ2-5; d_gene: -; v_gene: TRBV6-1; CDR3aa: CASSEALEGLQETQYF; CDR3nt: TGTGCCAGCAGTGAAGCGCTCGAGGGACTCCAAGAGACCCAGTACTTC
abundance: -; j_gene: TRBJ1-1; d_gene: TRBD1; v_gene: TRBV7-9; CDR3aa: CASRRGGLNTEAFF; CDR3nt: TGTGCCAGCAGACGAGGGGGCTTGAACACTGAAGCTTTCTTT
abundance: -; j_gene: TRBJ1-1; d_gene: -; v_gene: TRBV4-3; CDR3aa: CASSSHFGIEAFF; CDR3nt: TGCGCCAGCAGTAGCCATTTCGGGATTGAAGCTTTCTTT
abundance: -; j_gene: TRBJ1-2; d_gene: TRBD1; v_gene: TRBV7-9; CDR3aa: CASSLGQGETDGYTF; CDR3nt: TGTGCCAGCAGCTTAGGACAGGGAGAAACTGATGGCTACACCTTC
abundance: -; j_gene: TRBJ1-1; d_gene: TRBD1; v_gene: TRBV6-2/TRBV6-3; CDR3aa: CASSQTGRGRTEAFF; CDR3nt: TGTGCCAGCAGTCAGACAGGGCGAGGGAGAACTGAAGCTTTCTTT
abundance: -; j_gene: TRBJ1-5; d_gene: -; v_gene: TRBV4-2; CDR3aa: CASSPGLKSNQPQHF; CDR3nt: TGTGCCAGCAGCCCCGGGTTGAAGAGCAATCAGCCCCAGCATTTT
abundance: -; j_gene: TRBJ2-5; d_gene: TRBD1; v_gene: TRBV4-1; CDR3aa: CASSRGRIETQYF; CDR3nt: TGCGCCAGCAGCAGGGGGCGGATAGAGACCCAGTACTTC
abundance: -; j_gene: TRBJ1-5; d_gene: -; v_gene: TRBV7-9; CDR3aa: CASGDSNSNQPQHF; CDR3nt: TGTGCCAGCGGGGACTCAAATAGCAATCAGCCCCAGCATTTT
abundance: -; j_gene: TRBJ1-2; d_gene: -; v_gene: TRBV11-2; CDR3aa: CASSMTDYGYTF; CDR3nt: TGTGCCAGCAGCATGACAGACTATGGCTACACCTTC
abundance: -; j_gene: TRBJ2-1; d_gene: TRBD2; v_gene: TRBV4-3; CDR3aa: CASSQDPAGGSSYNEQFF; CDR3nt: TGCGCCAGCAGCCAAGATCCGGCGGGGGGGAGCTCCTACAATGAGCAGTTCTTC
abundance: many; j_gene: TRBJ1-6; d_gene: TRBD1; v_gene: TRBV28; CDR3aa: CASTPGTGGFSPLHF; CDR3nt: TGTGCCAGCACCCCCGGGACAGGGGGCTTTTCACCCCTCCACTTT
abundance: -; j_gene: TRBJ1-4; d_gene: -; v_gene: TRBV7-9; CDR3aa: CASSLNPLRPNEKLFF; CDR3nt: TGTGCCAGCAGCTTAAACCCCCTGCGCCCTAATGAAAAACTGTTTTTT
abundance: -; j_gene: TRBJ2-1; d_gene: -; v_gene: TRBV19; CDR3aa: CASSTAGGSGNEQFF; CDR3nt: TGTGCCAGTAGTACAGCCGGGGGAAGCGGCAATGAGCAGTTCTTC
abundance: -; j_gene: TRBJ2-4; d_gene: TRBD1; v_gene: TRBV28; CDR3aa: CASSDHRGVNQNIQYF; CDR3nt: TGTGCCAGCAGTGACCACAGGGGGGTCAACCAAAACATTCAGTACTTC
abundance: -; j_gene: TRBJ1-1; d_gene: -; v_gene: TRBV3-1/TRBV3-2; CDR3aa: CASSLRLGQSNTEAFF; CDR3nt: TGTGCCAGCAGCCTCCGACTTGGACAGTCGAACACTGAAGCTTTCTTT
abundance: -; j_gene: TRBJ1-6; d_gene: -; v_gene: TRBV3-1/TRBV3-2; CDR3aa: CASSPGGSSYNSPLHF; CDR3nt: TGTGCCAGCAGCCCGGGGGGGAGCTCCTATAATTCACCCCTCCACTTT
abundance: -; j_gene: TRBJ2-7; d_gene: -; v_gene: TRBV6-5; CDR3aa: CASSYSKSAYEQYF; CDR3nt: TGTGCCAGCAGTTACTCGAAGAGCGCATACGAGCAGTACTTC
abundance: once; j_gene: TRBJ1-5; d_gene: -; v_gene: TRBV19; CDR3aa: CASSEEGLGQPQHF; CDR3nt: TGTGCCAGTAGCGAGGAGGGGTTGGGACAGCCCCAGCATTTT
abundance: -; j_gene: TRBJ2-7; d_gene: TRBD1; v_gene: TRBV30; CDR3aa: CAWSVLGTGTYEQYF; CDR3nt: TGTGCCTGGAGTGTCCTTGGGACAGGGACCTACGAGCAGTACTTC
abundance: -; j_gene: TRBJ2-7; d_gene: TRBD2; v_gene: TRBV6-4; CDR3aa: CASSDRAGAYEQYF; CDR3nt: TGTGCCAGCAGTGACAGAGCGGGAGCCTACGAGCAGTACTTC
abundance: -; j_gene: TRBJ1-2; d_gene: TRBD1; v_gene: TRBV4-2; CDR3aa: CASSSSGSGQRDLYGYTF; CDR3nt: TGTGCCAGCAGCTCAAGCGGCTCGGGACAGAGAGACCTCTATGGCTACACCTTC
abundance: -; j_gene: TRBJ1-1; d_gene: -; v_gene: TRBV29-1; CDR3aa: CSVAPPGTREAFF; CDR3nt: TGCAGCGTCGCACCTCCGGGCACACGGGAAGCTTTCTTT
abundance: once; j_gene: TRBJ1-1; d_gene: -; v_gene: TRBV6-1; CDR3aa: CASSEMADTEAFF; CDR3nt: TGTGCCAGCAGTGAGATGGCGGACACTGAAGCTTTCTTT
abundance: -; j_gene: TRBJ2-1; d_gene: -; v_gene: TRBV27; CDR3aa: CASSLGGYNEQFF; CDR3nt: TGTGCCAGCAGTTTGGGCGGCTACAATGAGCAGTTCTTC
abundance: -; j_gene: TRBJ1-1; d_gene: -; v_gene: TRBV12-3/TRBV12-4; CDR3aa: CASSLGANTEAFF; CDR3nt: TGTGCCAGCAGTTTAGGGGCTAACACTGAAGCTTTCTTT
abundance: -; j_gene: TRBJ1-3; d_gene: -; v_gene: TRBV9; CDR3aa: CASSATGWISGNTIYF; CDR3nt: TGTGCCAGCAGCGCGACAGGCTGGATCTCTGGAAACACCATATATTTT